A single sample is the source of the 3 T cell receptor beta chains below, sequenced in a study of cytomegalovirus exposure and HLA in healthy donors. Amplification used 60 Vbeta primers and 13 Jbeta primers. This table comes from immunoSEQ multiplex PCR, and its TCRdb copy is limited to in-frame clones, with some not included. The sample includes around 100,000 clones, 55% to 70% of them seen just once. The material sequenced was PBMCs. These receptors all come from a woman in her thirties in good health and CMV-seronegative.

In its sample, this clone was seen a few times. The CDR3 DNA is TGTGCCAGCAGTGTACTGGCAGGCACAAACTATGGCTACACCTTC. Its translation is CASSVLAGTNYGYTF. The V and J genes are TRBV2 and TRBJ1-2, with no clear D. This CDR3 is 15 amino acids long. Per germline, CDR1 SNHLY and CDR2 FYNNEI. Trimming cost V 4 bases and J 2 bases, with 14 bases left between them.

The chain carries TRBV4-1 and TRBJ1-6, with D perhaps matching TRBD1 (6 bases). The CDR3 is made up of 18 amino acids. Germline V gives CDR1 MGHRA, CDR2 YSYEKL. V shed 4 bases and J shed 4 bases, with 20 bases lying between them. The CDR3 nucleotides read TGCGCCAGCAGCCCTCTGGACAGCCCAAACATTTATAATTCACCCCTCCACTTT. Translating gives CASSPLDSPNIYNSPLHF.

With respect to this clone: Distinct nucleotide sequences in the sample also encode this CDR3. CDR3 coding DNA: TGCGCCAGCAGCCAAGATCTGGGGCCCTACGAGCAGTACTTC. The encoded protein is CASSQDLGPYEQYF. This chain links TRBV4-3 with TRBJ2-7; D possibly corresponds to TRBD1 (5 bases). Germline lookup yields CDR1 LGHNA and CDR2 YSLEER. This CDR3 has 14 amino acids. V gave up 0 bases and J gave up 2 bases, with 8 bases separating them.